This T cell receptor (beta chain) was captured by sequencing in a study of CD8 T cells in acute hepatitis C reinfection. Time point denoted: naive CD8 control sorted from an acute-time-point sample. The CDR3 sequence is 17 residues long. Germline assignment: CDR1 SQVTM and CDR2 ANQGSEA. V lost 5 bases and J lost 0, with 22 bases in between. Assay: immunoSEQ multiplex PCR; the TCRdb copy retains only in-frame clones and omits some. This table has 30,000 to 45,000 clones, approximately 83% appearing once. This clone was counted a single time. The rearrangement uses TRBV29-1 and TRBJ1-1; D gene uncertain. Sequencing used naive CD8+ T cells from PBMCs. This clonotype was obtained from a young woman who spontaneously cleared hepatitis C infection. In nucleotides, the CDR3 is TGCAGCGTTCCAATGTACCGGGAAGGCCATCTGAACACTGAAGCTTTCTTT. Its protein is CSVPMYREGHLNTEAFF.